The rows below give T cell receptor beta chains drawn from one sample of a study of regulatory T cells in long-lasting Graves disease. TCRdb itself ran the multiplex PCR reads through MiXCR, one entry per CDR3 protein. The repertoire holds about 660,000 distinct CDR3 sequences, with about 30% as singletons. This sample comprised peripheral blood mononuclear cells (PBMCs), obtained when the disease was refractory, from a patient treated with antithyroid drugs. The receptor source for this set is a female donor with Graves disease. Each CDR3 is given with its conserved first and last residue. A D gene is named only where the DNA matches it firmly. Part of the rows lack a size; the others show once, few, many or a class for expanded clones.

V gene	clone size	J gene	D gene	CDR3 protein	CDR3 DNA
TRBV12-3/TRBV12-4	.	TRBJ1-3	.	CASLYVSGNTIYF	TGTGCCAGCCTTTATGTCTCTGGAAACACCATATATTTT
TRBV12-3/TRBV12-4	many	TRBJ1-1	.	CASSTPGLNTEAFF	TGTGCCAGCAGCACCCCGGGATTGAACACTGAAGCTTTCTTT
TRBV6-1	.	TRBJ2-6	TRBD1	CASSRIYRTGSSTGANVLTF	TGTGCCAGCAGCAGGATCTACCGGACAGGATCCTCCACTGGGGCCAACGTCCTGACTTTC
TRBV20-1	few	TRBJ2-5	.	CSARDRLETQYF	TGCAGTGCTAGAGATCGGTTGGAGACCCAGTACTTC
TRBV7-3	.	TRBJ1-2	TRBD1	CASSAQPQGAGYGYTF	TGTGCCAGCAGCGCACAGCCACAGGGGGCGGGCTATGGCTACACCTTC
TRBV2	few	TRBJ1-5	.	CASSVAGMGKQSQHF	TGTGCCAGCAGTGTGGCCGGGATGGGTAAGCAGTCCCAGCATTTT
TRBV28	few	TRBJ2-5	TRBD2	CASSVLAGPQETQYF	TGCGCCAGCAGCGTTTTAGCGGGACCCCAAGAGACCCAGTACTTC
TRBV20-1	.	TRBJ2-2	.	CSASVATGELFF	TGCAGTGCTAGCGTGGCCACCGGGGAGCTGTTTTTT
TRBV5-1	many	TRBJ1-1	TRBD1	CASSTGERTEAFF	TGCGCCAGCAGTACAGGGGAGAGGACTGAAGCTTTCTTT
TRBV4-1	.	TRBJ1-1	TRBD1	CASSHPGTANTEAFF	TGCGCCAGCAGCCATCCCGGGACAGCGAACACTGAAGCTTTCTTT
TRBV12-3/TRBV12-4	few	TRBJ1-2	.	CASSLGYRRQDYGYTF	TGTGCCAGCAGTTTAGGCTACCGCCGACAGGACTATGGCTACACCTTC
TRBV20-1	few	TRBJ2-7	TRBD2	CSARVIGGWSYEQYF	TGCAGTGCTAGAGTGATCGGGGGGTGGTCCTACGAGCAGTACTTC
TRBV7-9	.	TRBJ1-6	.	CASSLVGAGTDDNSPLHF	TGTGCCAGCAGCTTAGTAGGGGCCGGGACTGACGATAATTCACCCCTCCACTTT
TRBV3-1	.	TRBJ1-1	.	CASSLRTYTEAFF	TGTGCCAGCAGCCTAAGAACTTACACTGAAGCTTTCTTT
TRBV19	few	TRBJ1-1	TRBD1	CASKLGQAGPEAFF	TGTGCCAGTAAACTGGGACAGGCGGGGCCTGAAGCTTTCTTT
TRBV5-1	.	TRBJ2-7	TRBD2	CASSPGLAERPSYEQYF	TGCGCCAGCAGCCCGGGACTAGCGGAACGACCCTCCTACGAGCAGTACTTC
TRBV5-6	few	TRBJ1-1	.	CASGPVRQTEAFF	TGTGCCAGCGGACCGGTGAGGCAAACTGAAGCTTTCTTT
TRBV19	.	TRBJ1-5	.	CASSPLERNQPQHF	TGTGCCAGTAGTCCCTTGGAGCGCAATCAGCCCCAGCATTTT
TRBV11-2	.	TRBJ1-5	.	CASSPGLRQDQPQHF	TGTGCCAGCAGCCCCGGGCTCCGGCAAGATCAGCCCCAGCATTTT
TRBV15	few	TRBJ1-4	.	CATSRSADRNEKLFF	TGTGCCACCAGCCGAAGCGCGGACAGAAATGAAAAACTGTTTTTT
TRBV10-1	.	TRBJ2-4	TRBD1	CASSESGQGYIQYF	TGCGCCAGCAGTGAGTCCGGACAGGGTTACATTCAGTACTTC
TRBV19	.	TRBJ1-5	TRBD1	CASSSRPRTGLDNQPQHF	TGTGCCAGTAGTTCACGCCCCAGGACAGGTTTAGACAATCAGCCCCAGCATTTT
TRBV2	many	TRBJ1-1	.	CASRDIDPEAFF	TGTGCCAGCAGGGACATTGATCCCGAAGCTTTCTTT